The 13 T cell receptor beta chains below all came from one sample that was sequenced in a study of T cells in Graves' hyperthyroidism and ophthalmopathy. The TCR beta CDR3 regions underwent amplification using RNA transcripts as the source. RT-PCR in the first round (using the HTBI primer set) targeted the TCR CDR3. Using its own MiXCR run on the multiplex PCR reads, TCRdb lists one record per CDR3 protein. Of 700,000 or so distinct CDR3 sequences detected, about 15% appear once; the ten largest clones hold around 7.7%. Specimen: blood. The receptors were sampled from a young man with Graves' hyperthyroidism.

This clonotype was recorded at least ten times. The chain employs TRBV27 and TRBJ2-1, with D perhaps matching TRBD1 or TRBD2 (5 bases each). This CDR3 is 14 amino acids long. V was pared by 8 bases and J by 2 bases, with 13 bases between. Germline CDR1 reads MNHEY; CDR2 reads SMNVEV (reference sequence). CDR3 bases: TGTGCCAGCTCCCTATGGGGGACCTACAATGAGCAGTTCTTC. Translation: CASSLWGTYNEQFF.

The V gene is TRBV7-2, the J gene TRBJ2-7; 8 bases agree with TRBD2. After removal of 9 bases from V and 2 bases from J, the junction contained 18 bases not matched to a gene. CDR1 is SGHTA, CDR2 FQGNSA, per germline. CDR3 length: 17 amino acids. The CDR3 bases are TGTGCCAGTCAGCGGGGGTGGGCGGGAGCCAGCCCCTACGAGCAGTACTTC. As protein: CASQRGWAGASPYEQYF.

This clonotype occurred many times. The gene calls are TRBV24-1 and TRBJ1-5, with a possible D match to TRBD1 (5 bases). V gave up 12 bases and J gave up 1 base, with 9 bases separating them. CDR1 and CDR2 from the germline V gene are KGHDR and SFDVKD. The CDR3 extends over 12 amino acids. CDR3 protein: CAVAGSNQPQHF. In nucleotides, the CDR3 is TGTGCCGTAGCAGGGAGCAATCAGCCCCAGCATTTT.

In its sample, this clonotype was seen a few times. The rearrangement links TRBV6-1 to TRBJ2-2, with D possibly TRBD2 on 5 matching bases. Germline-derived CDR1 and CDR2 are MNHNS and SASEGT. CDR3 size: 19 residues. Trimming shortened V by 7 bases and J by 2 bases, and 26 bases separated the two germline ends. The CDR3 here is CASTPRVSRYRSNTGELFF. CDR3 sequence (DNA): TGTGCCAGCACCCCGAGGGTTAGCCGGTATCGTAGCAACACCGGGGAGCTGTTTTTT.

This clonotype was observed many times. The junction and the germline gene differ at one end; a read error may be behind it. V and J are TRBV2 and TRBJ2-7; TRBD2 might be the D (5 bases). CDR3 length equals 15 residues. Germline loops: CDR1 SNHLY, CDR2 FYNNEI. The CDR3 region is CASSERLPSSNEQYF. CDR3 DNA sequence: TGTGCCAGCAGTGAACGCCTGCCTAGCTCCAACGAGCAGTACTTC.

Concerning this clonotype itself: This may come from a read error, since a much larger clone is one base off. The V gene is TRBV6-2 or TRBV6-3, the J gene TRBJ2-7; D is tentatively TRBD1 or TRBD2 (6 bases each). V lost 11 bases and J 2 bases, leaving 13 bases between the germline ends. This CDR3 spans 12 amino acids. The germline gives CDR1 MNHEY, CDR2 SVGEGT. The CDR3 reads CAGGPGAYEQYF. The DNA for the CDR3 is TGTGCCGGGGGGCCTGGCGCCTACGAGCAGTACTTC.

In this sample, this clonotype turned up many times. The chain is built from TRBV20-1 and TRBJ2-5, with D uncertain. Per germline, CDR1 DFQATT and CDR2 SNEGSKA (reference sequence). Between the trimmed V and J ends, which lost 1 base and 2 bases, there was a span of 11 bases. The CDR3 totals 14 residues. CDR3 DNA: TGCAGTGCTAGAGTCGAGTTGGCACAAGAGACCCAGTACTTC. This codes for CSARVELAQETQYF.

This clonotype was observed at least ten times. The CDR3: CASSMGQKHEKLFF. The CDR3 coding sequence is TGTGCCAGCAGTATGGGACAGAAACATGAAAAACTGTTTTTT. The chain recombines TRBV12-3 or TRBV12-4 with TRBJ1-4, with 7 bases matching TRBD1. V was clipped by 5 bases and J by 6 bases; unmatched bases: 6. CDR3 length: 14 residues.

At least ten counts were recorded for this clonotype. This rearrangement joins TRBV20-1 to TRBJ2-7; D not certain. This CDR3 contains 12 residues. Trimming removed 1 base at V and 5 bases at J, with 9 bases between. The germline CDR1 and CDR2 sequences are DFQATT and SNEGSKA (reference sequence). The CDR3 DNA follows: TGCAGTGCTAGAGTTGGCGAGGACGAGCAGTACTTC. Translated: CSARVGEDEQYF.

This clonotype was counted a few times. The chain is built from TRBV20-1 and TRBJ2-3; the D is unclear. Germline CDR1 is DFQATT and CDR2 is SNEGSKA (reference sequence). Between the trimmed V and J ends, which lost 0 bases and 2 bases, there was a span of 6 bases. The CDR3 loop spans 13 amino acids. CDR3 sequence reads: CSAREGYTDTQYF. The CDR3 nucleotides are TGCAGTGCTAGAGAAGGTTACACAGATACGCAGTATTTT.

This clonotype appeared a few times. V and J are TRBV20-1 and TRBJ2-3; D is possibly TRBD2 (5 bases). The CDR3 has 13 residues. V was cut by 4 bases and J by 1 base, with 9 bases left in between. Germline CDR1 DFQATT, CDR2 SNEGSKA (reference sequence). The CDR3 DNA follows: TGCAGTGCTATTGTGCGGGGCACAGATACGCAGTATTTT. This translates into CSAIVRGTDTQYF.

This clonotype came up a few times. The V and J genes are TRBV5-1 and TRBJ1-1; TRBD1 matches at 7 bases. The CDR3 covers 13 residues. The germline gives CDR1 SGHRS, CDR2 YFSETQ. V trimming: 6 bases; J trimming: 3 bases; junction bases outside the gene matches: 5. The CDR3: CASTNTGDTEAFF. The CDR3 DNA sequence: TGCGCCAGCACCAATACAGGGGACACTGAAGCTTTCTTT.

The gene calls are TRBV2 and TRBJ2-4, with D maybe TRBD2 (6 bases). Germline CDR1 and CDR2: SNHLY and FYNNEI. V was trimmed by 7 bases and J by 2 bases, leaving 12 bases between them. This CDR3 comprises 14 residues. CDR3 amino acids: CASNLEGTKNIQYF. In nucleotides, the CDR3 is TGTGCCAGCAATTTGGAGGGGACCAAAAACATTCAGTACTTC.